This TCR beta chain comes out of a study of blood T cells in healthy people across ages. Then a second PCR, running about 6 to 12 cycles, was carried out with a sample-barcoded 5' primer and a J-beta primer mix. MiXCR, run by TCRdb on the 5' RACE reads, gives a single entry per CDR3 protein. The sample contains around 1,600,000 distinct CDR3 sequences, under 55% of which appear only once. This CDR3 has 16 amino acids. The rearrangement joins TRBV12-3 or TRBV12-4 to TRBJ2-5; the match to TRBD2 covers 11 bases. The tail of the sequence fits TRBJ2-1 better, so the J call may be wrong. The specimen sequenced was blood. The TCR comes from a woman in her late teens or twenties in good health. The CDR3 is CASTQALAGGTETQFF. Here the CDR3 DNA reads TGTGCCAGCACCCAGGCTCTAGCGGGAGGAACAGAGACCCAGTTCTTC.